Below, 6 T cell receptor beta chains from the same sample are listed, as sequenced in a study of T cell changes during pregnancy in multiple sclerosis. Measured with immunoSEQ multiplex PCR; TCRdb has only the in-frame clones, and not every one. The sample contains more than 55,000 clones, 90% to 95% of which appear only once. This material consisted of CD8+ T cells from peripheral blood mononuclear cells, taken in the third trimester of pregnancy. Receptors were obtained from a female donor with multiple sclerosis, enrolled in a pregnancy study.

V is TRBV7-8 and J is TRBJ2-5; perhaps TRBD1 as D (6 bases). Germline CDR1 SGHVS, CDR2 FQNEAQ. The CDR3 runs to 14 residues. The V end was cut by 6 bases, the J end by 2 bases, with 13 bases between. The CDR3 sequence: CASRISGVQETQYF. CDR3 DNA sequence: TGTGCCAGCAGGATATCAGGGGTGCAAGAGACCCAGTACTTC.

CDR3 residues: CASSPGTSGPYEQYF. Here the CDR3 DNA reads TGTGCCAGCAGCCCGGGGACTAGCGGACCCTACGAGCAGTACTTC. The rearrangement links TRBV5-4 to TRBJ2-7; 11 nucleotides agree with TRBD2. Germline V gene sequence: CDR1 SGHNT, CDR2 YYREEE (reference sequence). The trim removed 4 bases at V and 2 bases at J, leaving 5 bases unmatched. The CDR3 covers 15 residues.

V usage is TRBV7-9 and J usage is TRBJ2-7; TRBD1 matches 8 bases. This CDR3 spans 14 amino acids. V lost 5 bases to trimming and J lost 5 bases; unmatched junction nucleotides: 8. From germline, CDR1 is SEHNR and CDR2 FQNEAQ (reference sequence). CDR3 nucleotides: TGTGCCAGCAGCCCTTTGGACAGGGTAAACGAGCAGTACTTC. It specifies CASSPLDRVNEQYF.

The rearrangement links TRBV11-2 to TRBJ2-7, with a tentative D call TRBD1 (5 bases). Germline assignment: CDR1 SGHAT and CDR2 FQNNGV. The CDR3 runs 14 residues. V lost 1 base and J 3 bases, leaving 10 bases between the germline ends. The CDR3: CASSLGTSVYEQYF. The CDR3 DNA sequence: TGTGCCAGCAGCTTAGGGACATCGGTCTACGAGCAGTACTTC.

The rearrangement links TRBV9 to TRBJ2-7; D may be TRBD1 (5 bases). The CDR3 covers 16 residues. The V end was cut by 3 bases, the J end by 2 bases, with 18 bases between. Germline V gene sequence: CDR1 SGDLS, CDR2 YYNGEE. The CDR3 bases are TGTGCCAGCAGCGCCGGAGACATCCCGGACACCTACGAGCAGTACTTC. It yields the protein CASSAGDIPDTYEQYF.

This clone was seen a few times. The genes are TRBV29-1 and TRBJ1-1, with TRBD1 identical over 7 bases. This CDR3 contains 14 residues. J gave up 0 bases and V 8 bases, and 9 bases lay outside the gene matches. Germline V gene lookup returns CDR1 SQVTM and CDR2 ANQGSEA. This CDR3 reads CSIRQGDMNTEAFF. CDR3 bases: TGCAGCATCAGACAGGGCGACATGAACACTGAAGCTTTCTTT.